Shown below are 15 T cell receptor beta chains from a single sample sequenced in a study of blood T cell repertoires in COVID-19 (dated by TCRdb to 2020 to 2021). The receptor library was made with the immunoSEQ multiplex PCR assay. TCRdb took over this immuneACCESS table, retaining in-frame rearrangements with V and J assigned. Such tables are incomplete; in checked studies, under half of the missing clones stem from an unresolved V gene, and the remainder is unexplained. This sample gives some 270,000 clones in total; around 90% of them show up just once. The top ten hold under 2.5% of the sample. Input material: peripheral blood. The receptors come from a woman aged 55-70 years with COVID-19, enrolled during active disease.

The CDR3 DNA is TGCAGTGCTAGTTTTAGCGGGGGCTCCTACGAGCAGTACTTC. The encoded protein is CSASFSGGSYEQYF. The chain has TRBV20-1 and TRBJ2-7, with 9 bases identical to TRBD2. V lost 3 bases and J lost 0; bases outside the gene matches: 3. Germline V gene lookup returns CDR1 DFQATT and CDR2 SNEGSKA (reference sequence). The CDR3 extends over 14 amino acids.

The chain couples TRBV4-1 to TRBJ2-3; D is perhaps TRBD1 (6 bases). Germline CDR1 and CDR2: MGHRA and YSYEKL. V was pared by 3 bases and J by 2 bases, with 15 bases between. This CDR3 is built from 16 residues. In DNA form, the CDR3 reads TGCGCCAGCAGCCATGCTACAGGGAGAGCCACAGATACGCAGTATTTT. Translated: CASSHATGRATDTQYF.

This clone was observed once. CDR3 sequence (DNA): TGCGCCAGCAGCCAAGAATTGCGGGGTGAAGCTTTCTTT. It yields the protein CASSQELRGEAFF. The chain combines TRBV4-3 with TRBJ1-1; no firm D call. Germline V gene lookup returns CDR1 LGHNA and CDR2 YSLEER. Deletions cut 0 bases from V and 7 bases from J, with 9 bases between. The CDR3 spans 13 residues.

The gene calls are TRBV7-9 and TRBJ1-1, with D hard to call. V dropped 5 bases and J dropped 8 bases, with 9 bases sitting between them. This CDR3 comprises 11 residues. The germline CDR1 and CDR2 sequences are SEHNR and FQNEAQ (reference sequence). The CDR3 DNA reads as TGTGCCAGCAGCCCTATGGGCGAAGCTTTCTTT. Translated, it gives CASSPMGEAFF.

This clone was counted only a few times. The gene calls are TRBV9 and TRBJ1-2, with D tentatively TRBD1 (5 bases). Germline V gene sequence: CDR1 SGDLS, CDR2 YYNGEE. The V end was cut by 0 bases, the J end by 2 bases, with 11 bases between. There are 15 residues in the CDR3. The CDR3 spells CASSVVDKTNYGYTF. The CDR3 nucleotides are TGTGCCAGCAGCGTAGTGGACAAAACCAACTATGGCTACACCTTC.

The gene calls are TRBV2 and TRBJ1-4; 7 bases map to TRBD1. J gave up 6 bases and V 7 bases, and 8 bases lay outside the gene matches. The CDR3 covers 14 residues. In germline, CDR1 is SNHLY, CDR2 FYNNEI. The CDR3 sequence is CASIGRTGHEKLFF. For the CDR3, the DNA is TGTGCCAGCATTGGGAGGACAGGTCATGAAAAACTGTTTTTT.

The chain couples TRBV5-1 to TRBJ2-4; tentatively, D is TRBD1 (6 bases). The germline V gene has CDR1 SGHRS and CDR2 YFSETQ. This CDR3 is 20 amino acids long. Deletions cut 4 bases from V and 0 bases from J, with 26 bases between. The CDR3 coding sequence is TGCGCCAGCAGCACATTTGGACAGTCAATCGGTACCCTAGCCAAAAACATTCAGTACTTC. This sequence encodes CASSTFGQSIGTLAKNIQYF.

The chain has TRBV2 and TRBJ1-2, with 8 bases matching TRBD1. J gave up 6 bases and V 10 bases, and 10 bases lay outside the gene matches. The CDR3 consists of 13 residues. Germline V gene sequence: CDR1 SNHLY, CDR2 FYNNEI. This CDR3 is CATSRQGADGYTF. The CDR3 DNA reads TGTGCCACCTCACGGCAGGGGGCCGATGGCTACACCTTC.

The genes are TRBV4-3 and TRBJ1-4; TRBD1 matches at 8 bases. Germline CDR1 reads LGHNA; CDR2 reads YSLEER. The CDR3 runs to 13 residues. Trimming cost V 1 base and J 15 bases; bases outside gene matches: 7. The DNA for the CDR3 is TGCGCCAGCAGCCAAGCACAGGGGGGCTTGGTGTTTTTT. Translated: CASSQAQGGLVFF.

The table lists this clone with a few counts. The J gene is TRBJ1-2, the V gene TRBV19; 7 bases align to TRBD1. V was clipped by 6 bases and J by 7 bases; unmatched bases: 11. This CDR3 has 14 residues. Germline CDR1 reads LNHDA; CDR2 reads SQIVND (reference sequence). The CDR3: CASSRNRGAGGYTF. DNA of the CDR3: TGTGCCAGTAGCAGGAACAGGGGCGCGGGTGGCTACACCTTC.

CDR3 nucleotide sequence: TGTGCCAGCAGCCCGGGGGGGAACACTGAAGCTTTCTTT. Its protein product is CASSPGGNTEAFF. V and J are TRBV9 and TRBJ1-1; D perhaps matches TRBD1 (5 bases). V lost 4 bases, J lost 1 base, and 8 bases lay in between. This CDR3 has 13 amino acids. The germline V gene has CDR1 SGDLS and CDR2 YYNGEE.

This sequence joins TRBV7-9 and TRBJ1-1; TRBD1 matches 9 bases. Germline trimming cut 5 bases from V and 1 base from J; bases unmatched to any gene: 8. CDR3 length equals 16 residues. Germline V gene sequence: CDR1 SEHNR, CDR2 FQNEAQ (reference sequence). Here the CDR3 reads CASSPRTGAKNTEAFF. The CDR3 nucleotides are TGTGCCAGCAGCCCAAGGACAGGGGCTAAGAACACTGAAGCTTTCTTT.

The chain has TRBV19 and TRBJ1-1; D unresolved. Trimming removed 3 bases from V and 4 bases from J, with 9 bases in between. The CDR3 runs to 13 residues. Germline V gene data show CDR1 as LNHDA and CDR2 as SQIVND (reference sequence). The CDR3 coding sequence is TGTGCCAGTAGTATTAGTCGGGGCACTGAAGCTTTCTTT. This gives the protein CASSISRGTEAFF.

The V and J genes are TRBV27 and TRBJ2-3; 8 bases are shared with TRBD2. Per the germline V gene, CDR1 is MNHEY and CDR2 is SMNVEV (reference sequence). This CDR3 region has 15 residues. With V trimmed by 5 bases and J by 6 bases, 10 bases remained unmatched. CDR3 sequence (DNA): TGTGCCAGCAGTCCCCGTTTCGGGGGGGCTGATACGCAGTATTTT. It specifies CASSPRFGGADTQYF.

The V gene is TRBV19, the J gene TRBJ1-2; D is unclear. V was shortened by 7 bases and J by 5 bases, with 17 bases between the two germline ends. This CDR3 has 14 amino acids. Germline loops: CDR1 LNHDA, CDR2 SQIVND (reference sequence). The CDR3, as DNA: TGTGCCAGTACCACGGCCGGGTCCCTATATGGCTACACCTTC. The encoded protein is CASTTAGSLYGYTF.